Shown below are 25 T cell receptor beta chains from a single sample sequenced in a study of coeliac disease. Clones were read by immunoSEQ multiplex PCR, and TCRdb kept only the in-frame ones, dropping some. The sample holds 3,500 or so clones, around 63% seen once. The sample comprised intraepithelial lymphocytes from the gut. These receptor sequences come from a man aged 30 to 45 with celiac disease.

The rearrangement links TRBV27 to TRBJ2-1; 13 nucleotides align to TRBD2. CDR3 length: 15 residues. Trimming cost V 5 bases and J 4 bases; bases outside gene matches: 2. The germline V gene encodes CDR1 MNHEY and CDR2 SMNVEV (reference sequence). The CDR3 coding sequence is TGTGCCAGCAGTCCGGGACTAGCGGGATACAATGAGCAGTTCTTC. This sequence encodes CASSPGLAGYNEQFF.

The CDR3 region has the DNA TGTGCCAGCAGCTCAGAGGGAGATACGCAGTATTTT. Encoded protein: CASSSEGDTQYF. The chain combines TRBV7-8 with TRBJ2-3; the D gene is possibly TRBD2 (5 bases). This CDR3 region has 12 residues. Per germline, CDR1 SGHVS and CDR2 FQNEAQ. The ends were cut back, 4 bases at V and 5 bases at J, with 7 bases in the middle.

Note on this clone: The junction differs from germline at one of its ends, possibly a read error. The chain is built from TRBV29-1 and TRBJ2-3; 10 bases line up with TRBD2. CDR3 length: 12 residues. Germline V gene data show CDR1 as SQVTM and CDR2 as ANQGSEA. Written as DNA, the CDR3 is TGCAGCGCTACCACAGGGGGACTAGCGAGACTTTTT. Residues: CSATTGGLARLF.

This clone has only one observation. At one of its ends the junction is not consistent with the germline gene, which may arise from a read error. The V and J genes are TRBV19 and TRBJ1-1; D is undetermined. CDR3 length: 17 residues. In germline, CDR1 is LNHDA, CDR2 SQIVND (reference sequence). In nucleotides, the CDR3 is TGTGCCAGTAGGCACCTACACTTCCCCCTCATTAACACTAAAGCTTTCTTT. Translating it yields CASRHLHFPLINTKAFF.

This clone is categorized as large. The rearrangement uses TRBV6-1 and TRBJ1-5; 8 bases fit TRBD1. Trimming at V came to 4 bases and at J to 4 bases, leaving 3 bases not matched to a gene. The CDR3 is 14 amino acids. Germline V gene data show CDR1 as MNHNS and CDR2 as SASEGT. CDR3 in amino acids: CASSGTGWNQPQHF. The CDR3 DNA reads as TGTGCCAGCAGTGGGACAGGGTGGAATCAGCCCCAGCATTTT.

V is TRBV6-1 and J is TRBJ1-3; D not certain. Germline V lookup: CDR1 MNHNS, CDR2 SASEGT. This CDR3 comprises 14 residues. Trimming shortened V by 6 bases and J by 0 bases, and 9 bases separated the two germline ends. The CDR3 nucleotides are TGTGCCAGCAGAGTCGGGTCCTCTGGAAACACCATATATTTT. Translated, it gives CASRVGSSGNTIYF.

The chain is built from TRBV5-6 and TRBJ2-1; D is possibly TRBD2 (5 bases). Germline assignment: CDR1 SGHDT and CDR2 YYEEEE. Between the trimmed V and J ends, which lost 1 base and 4 bases, there was a span of 15 bases. This CDR3 spans 16 amino acids. The CDR3, as DNA: TGTGCCAGCAGCTTGCCTGGGGATCGGGGATACAATGAGCAGTTCTTC. Its translation is CASSLPGDRGYNEQFF.

This clone was picked up a small number of times. This sequence joins TRBV2 and TRBJ2-1, with D possibly matching TRBD2 (6 bases). The CDR3 spans 12 residues. Trimming cost V 7 bases and J 8 bases, with 12 bases left between them. CDR1 and CDR2 (germline): SNHLY, FYNNEI. In DNA, the CDR3 is TGTGCCAGCATAGGGATAGCGGATGAGCAGTTCTTC. Residues: CASIGIADEQFF.

V gene TRBV5-1 combines with J gene TRBJ1-1; TRBD1 matches at 11 bases. The germline V gene has CDR1 SGHRS and CDR2 YFSETQ. The J segment lost 11 bases and the V segment lost 3 bases, leaving 6 bases of the junction unmatched. CDR3 length equals 13 residues. CDR3 DNA: TGCGCCAGCAGCTGGGGGACAGGGGGAGATGCTTTCTTT. Amino acid sequence: CASSWGTGGDAFF.

As DNA, the CDR3 is TGTGCCAGCAGCTCCTACCAAGCGGGCTACGAGCAGTACTTC. This codes for CASSSYQAGYEQYF. This chain uses TRBV7-2 with TRBJ2-7, with D possibly being TRBD2 (6 bases). The ends were cut back, 4 bases at V and 3 bases at J, with 13 bases in the middle. CDR3 length equals 14 residues. The V gene's germline CDR1 is SGHTA and CDR2 FQGNSA.

This rearrangement joins TRBV7-2 to TRBJ2-1; 13 bases align to TRBD2. V trimming: 5 bases; J trimming: 10 bases; junction bases outside the gene matches: 8. The CDR3 runs to 15 residues. Germline loops: CDR1 SGHTA, CDR2 FQGNSA. CDR3 sequence reads: CASSPLAGGPGEQFF. DNA for the CDR3: TGTGCCAGCAGCCCACTAGCGGGAGGGCCCGGGGAGCAGTTCTTC.

The rearrangement uses TRBV2 and TRBJ2-1; D is perhaps TRBD1 (6 bases). The CDR3 covers 13 residues. V gave up 6 bases and J gave up 10 bases, with 16 bases separating them. CDR1 is SNHLY and CDR2 is FYNNEI in the germline V gene. Here the CDR3 reads CASRPGTLGEQFF. As DNA, the CDR3 is TGTGCCAGCAGACCCGGGACACTCGGGGAGCAGTTCTTC. Combining the CDR3 with reference TRBV2 and TRBJ2-1 gives the whole variable domain EPEVTQTPSHQVTQMGQEVILRCVPISNHLYFYWYRQILGQKVEFLVSFYNNEISEKSEIFDDQFSVERPDGSNFTLKIRSTKLEDSAMYFCASRPGTLGEQFFGPGTRLTVL.

The genes are TRBV7-9 and TRBJ1-5; 9 bases map to TRBD1. The CDR3 runs to 15 residues. The germline CDR1 and CDR2 sequences are SEHNR and FQNEAQ (reference sequence). V lost 5 bases to trimming and J lost 4 bases; unmatched junction nucleotides: 6. The CDR3 sequence: CASSETGTGNQPQHF. The CDR3 coding sequence is TGTGCCAGCAGCGAAACCGGGACAGGGAATCAGCCCCAGCATTTT.

V gene TRBV4-1 combines with J gene TRBJ1-2; 7 positions agree with TRBD1. This CDR3 comprises 15 residues. Trimming at V came to 2 bases and at J to 2 bases, leaving 5 bases not matched to a gene. Per germline, CDR1 MGHRA and CDR2 YSYEKL. The CDR3 region is CASSQTGQLNYGYTF. The CDR3 nucleotides read TGCGCCAGCAGCCAAACGGGACAGTTAAACTATGGCTACACCTTC.

This clone has a handful of counts. At one end the junction does not follow the germline gene, possibly because of a read error. V usage is TRBV28 and J usage is TRBJ1-1, with D unresolved. The germline V gene has CDR1 MDHEN and CDR2 SYDVKM. CDR3 length: 13 amino acids. The CDR3 is CATARLANTKAFF. DNA of the CDR3: TGTGCCACCGCGAGGTTGGCGAACACTAAAGCTTTCTTT.

This clone was recorded only once. This chain joins TRBV9 and TRBJ2-1; 7 bases line up with TRBD2. CDR1 and CDR2 from the germline V gene are SGDLS and YYNGEE. CDR3 length: 12 amino acids. J lost 9 bases, V lost 4 bases, and 4 bases had no gene match. CDR3 nucleotide sequence: TGTGCCAGCAGCCTCTGGGAGGGTGAGCAGTTCTTC. It encodes CASSLWEGEQFF.

V is TRBV5-4 and J is TRBJ2-2; the match to TRBD2 covers 7 bases. After removal of 7 bases from V and 3 bases from J, the junction contained 12 bases not matched to a gene. CDR1 and CDR2 from the germline V gene are SGHNT and YYREEE (reference sequence). This CDR3 is built from 16 residues. CDR3 residues: CASEISIAGDTGELFF. Here the CDR3 DNA reads TGTGCCAGCGAAATATCGATAGCGGGCGACACCGGGGAGCTGTTTTTT.

This chain uses TRBV4-1 with TRBJ2-7; D possibly corresponds to TRBD1 (5 bases). Germline CDR1 and CDR2: MGHRA and YSYEKL. This CDR3 is built from 15 residues. Trimming shortened V by 3 bases and J by 3 bases, and 15 bases separated the two germline ends. The CDR3 spells CASSHNWGRNYEQYF. CDR3 nucleotide sequence: TGCGCCAGCAGCCACAATTGGGGCAGGAACTACGAGCAGTACTTC.

The chain uses TRBV5-1 and TRBJ1-4; a weak D match, TRBD1 (5 bases). Germline values: CDR1 SGHRS, CDR2 YFSETQ. This CDR3 has 15 amino acids. V lost 0 bases to trimming and J lost 6 bases, with 12 bases between them. As DNA, the CDR3 is TGCGCCAGCAGCTTGGGTCTGGGGCGCCATGAAAAACTGTTTTTT. Encoded protein: CASSLGLGRHEKLFF.

The chain couples TRBV7-9 to TRBJ2-7; D not resolved. The CDR3 contains 16 residues. CDR1 is SEHNR and CDR2 is FQNEAQ in the germline V gene (reference sequence). V was shortened by 5 bases and J by 2 bases, with 19 bases between the two germline ends. The CDR3 coding sequence is TGTGCCAGCAGCAGTCCAGCGAGAACGGTCGCCTACGAGCAGTACTTC. Encoded protein: CASSSPARTVAYEQYF.

V gene TRBV27 combines with J gene TRBJ2-1; D ambiguous. V was trimmed by 5 bases and J by 5 bases, leaving 19 bases between them. This CDR3 spans 16 amino acids. CDR1 and CDR2 (germline): MNHEY, SMNVEV (reference sequence). CDR3 bases: TGTGCCAGCAGTACCTTTAGCAAGTTAGCAAACAATGAGCAGTTCTTC. As protein: CASSTFSKLANNEQFF.

The V and J genes are TRBV29-1 and TRBJ2-7, with TRBD1 matching 7 bases. Germline V gene data show CDR1 as SQVTM and CDR2 as ANQGSEA. V shed 4 bases and J 1 base; nucleotides not matched to a gene: 4. CDR3 length: 13 amino acids. CDR3 nucleotide sequence: TGCAGCGTTGTAACAGGGGAGTCCTACGAGCAGTACTTC. This gives the protein CSVVTGESYEQYF.

V gene TRBV6-5 combines with J gene TRBJ2-5, with TRBD2 matching over 7 bases. Germline CDR1 reads MNHEY; CDR2 reads SVGAGI. V lost 2 bases and J lost 4; bases outside the gene matches: 4. This CDR3 is built from 14 residues. The CDR3 region has the DNA TGTGCCAGCAGTTACCGCGGACTAGGAGAGACCCAGTACTTC. Protein: CASSYRGLGETQYF.

The rearrangement links TRBV28 to TRBJ2-5; TRBD2 agrees at 8 bases. V dropped 6 bases and J dropped 3; count of bases not matched to a gene: 6. CDR1 and CDR2 from the germline V gene are MDHEN and SYDVKM. The CDR3 runs to 14 residues. CDR3 in DNA: TGTGCCAGCAGCGGACAAGCGGGAGAAGAGACCCAGTACTTC. This gives the protein CASSGQAGEETQYF. Based on the CDR3 plus reference TRBV28 and TRBJ2-5, the full variable domain is DVKVTQSSRYLVKRTGEKVFLECVQDMDHENMFWYRQDPGLGLRLIYFSYDVKMKEKGDIPEGYSVSREKKERFSLILESASTNQTSMYLCASSGQAGEETQYFGPGTRLLVL.

The chain carries TRBV6-6 and TRBJ1-3, with D perhaps matching TRBD1 (5 bases). Germline lookup yields CDR1 MNHNY and CDR2 SVGAGI (reference sequence). This CDR3 comprises 13 residues. V was cut by 7 bases and J by 4 bases, with 11 bases left in between. In DNA form, the CDR3 reads TGTGCCAGCAATCGTCCAGGGGGAAACACCATATATTTT. Translated, it gives CASNRPGGNTIYF.